This is a list of T cell receptor beta chains from one sample in a study of OX40 agonist ivuxolimab in advanced cancers. Some clones are missing from TCRdb's copy, which holds only in-frame ones; the method was immunoSEQ multiplex PCR. The sample includes 60,000 to 85,000 clones, around 83% of them seen just once. The material sequenced was CD4+ or CD8+ T cells sorted from blood, taken in a trial of the OX40 agonist ivuxolimab. All receptors come from an adult with an advanced solid tumor such as melanoma, head and neck, liver or kidney cancer. Both conserved end residues are part of each CDR3.

v_gene	j_gene	CDR3aa
TRBV6-5	TRBJ1-1	CASSSPGRSATEAFF
TRBV15	TRBJ2-5	CATSRGRGAETQYF
TRBV10-2	TRBJ1-2	CASSEGQRHYGYTF
TRBV20-1	TRBJ1-1	CSAPQNTEAFF
TRBV5-1	TRBJ2-3	CASSPGLAGGDTQYF
TRBV19	TRBJ1-6	CASSILGTGGNSPLHF
TRBV6-1	TRBJ1-5	CASSSSYQPQHF
TRBV9	TRBJ1-5	CASSPPGPNQPQHF
TRBV11-2	TRBJ2-5	CASSLGGTKRETQYF
TRBV30	TRBJ1-1	CAWSVNKNTEAFF
TRBV6-5	TRBJ1-1	CASSQWEGSAFF
TRBV7-9	TRBJ2-1	CASSPRTTYENEQFF
TRBV7-7	TRBJ2-5	CASSLGAEETQYF
TRBV4-1	TRBJ1-2	CASSLHVSADYGYTF
TRBV7-2	TRBJ2-7	CASSTSAGITYEQYF
TRBV7-9	TRBJ1-6	CASSSGTDNSPLHF
TRBV6-9	TRBJ1-6	CASSYQGPSPLHF
TRBV5-1	TRBJ1-4	CASSPTGTGNEKLFF